The present TCR beta chain was sequenced within a study of T-cell memory formation after mild COVID-19. Across the study: Largely, TCR clusters stayed within a single donor. Notes on the study in general: Clones shrinking between day 15 and 85 showed a balanced CD4/CD8 split, and those that grew later tilted toward CD4+. Shrinking CD4+ clones resided mostly in CM and EM, and CD8+ ones in EMRA.

The CDR3 length is 13 residues. Trimming cost V 4 bases and J 1 base, with 7 bases left between them. Per the germline V gene, CDR1 is LGHDT and CDR2 is YNNKEL (reference sequence). With regard to this clonotype: The antigen remains unidentified.

TCR alpha and TCR beta cDNA libraries carrying sample barcodes and UMIs were produced by 5'RACE using constant-segment primers. TCRdb used MiXCR to reprocess the 5' RACE reads, holding one entry per CDR3 protein. The sample holds roughly 150,000 distinct CDR3 sequences, around 15% seen once. Sequencing was carried out using PBMCs or a T cell subset sorted from them (not recorded which). The clonotype originates from an adult woman who had mild COVID-19 (a few samples of this study predate the infection). Cell type and time point are not known. The V gene is TRBV3-1, the J gene TRBJ1-1; D gene uncertain. Written as DNA, the CDR3 is TGTGCCAGCAGCCCGGATTCGAACACTGAAGCTTTCTTT. Protein sequence: CASSPDSNTEAFF.